These 18 T cell receptor beta chains were sequenced from one sample in a study of blood T cell repertoires in COVID-19. The repertoire was sequenced with immunoSEQ multiplex PCR; TCRdb's copy has only in-frame clones and lacks some. The table lists 240,000 or so clones, 70% to 90% of them singletons. The sequencing sample was made of PBMCs or T cells enriched from blood (not recorded which). Receptors were obtained from a woman in her 40s with acute COVID-19.

The CDR3 region is CASSPGLAGGYEQYF. For the CDR3, the DNA is TGTGCCAGCAGTCCGGGACTAGCGGGAGGCTACGAGCAGTACTTC. The V gene is TRBV27, the J gene TRBJ2-7, with 15 bases aligning to TRBD2. The CDR3 runs to 15 residues. The germline V gene has CDR1 MNHEY and CDR2 SMNVEV (reference sequence). V shed 5 bases, J shed 3 bases, and the junction held 2 bases outside the gene matches.

The chain combines TRBV13 with TRBJ2-3; D is uncertain. Germline CDR1 is PRHDT and CDR2 is FYEKMQ (reference sequence). The CDR3 runs 12 residues. Trimming pared 1 base from V and 4 bases from J, leaving 3 bases between. The DNA for the CDR3 is TGTGCCAGCAGCTTAGCATCAGATACGCAGTATTTT. Translating gives CASSLASDTQYF.

The V and J genes are TRBV11-2 and TRBJ2-2, with 7 bases matching TRBD1. J lost 5 bases, V lost 5 bases, and 5 bases had no gene match. The CDR3 totals 14 residues. Germline V gives CDR1 SGHAT, CDR2 FQNNGV. Written as DNA, the CDR3 is TGTGCCAGCAGCCCAGGGGGTTCGACCGGGGAGCTGTTTTTT. Translating it yields CASSPGGSTGELFF. Together with reference TRBV11-2 and TRBJ2-2, the CDR3 gives the full variable domain: EAGVAQSPRYKIIEKRQSVAFWCNPISGHATLYWYQQILGQGPKLLIQFQNNGVVDDSQLPKDRFSAERLKGVDSTLKIQPAKLEDSAVYLCASSPGGSTGELFFGEGSRLTVL.

In its sample, this clone was seen once. This rearrangement joins TRBV13 to TRBJ2-7; 13 positions agree with TRBD2. CDR3 size: 15 residues. V trimming: 4 bases; J trimming: 5 bases; junction bases outside the gene matches: 5. Germline lookup yields CDR1 PRHDT and CDR2 FYEKMQ (reference sequence). The CDR3 loop is CASSSGTSGIHEQYF. Here the CDR3 DNA reads TGTGCCAGCAGCTCCGGGACTAGCGGGATCCACGAGCAGTACTTC.

The chain combines TRBV19 with TRBJ1-2; a weak D match, TRBD1 (5 bases). This CDR3 has 13 residues. Germline V gives CDR1 LNHDA, CDR2 SQIVND (reference sequence). Trimming pared 7 bases from V and 8 bases from J, leaving 17 bases between. DNA for the CDR3: TGTGCCAGTACGCAGGGTCTCTATCTCGGCTACACCTTC. Residues: CASTQGLYLGYTF.

This clone was counted a few times. The genes are TRBV19 and TRBJ2-7, with 13 nucleotides matching TRBD2. The CDR3 contains 13 residues. Germline V gene sequence: CDR1 LNHDA, CDR2 SQIVND (reference sequence). Losses at the gene ends were 4 bases for V and 10 bases for J; bases not matched to a gene: 4. The CDR3 loop is CASSTGTSGNQYF. The CDR3 region has the DNA TGTGCCAGTAGTACCGGGACTAGCGGGAATCAGTACTTC.

The chain uses TRBV5-5 and TRBJ2-5, with 9 bases lining up with TRBD1. Germline loops: CDR1 SGHKS, CDR2 YYEKEE (reference sequence). Unmatched junction bases numbered 10, after V lost 0 bases and J lost 4 bases. This CDR3 has 17 amino acids. Here the CDR3 DNA reads TGTGCCAGCAGCTTGGGATCCGGGACAGGGTTTGGAGAGACCCAGTACTTC. It specifies CASSLGSGTGFGETQYF.

The V gene is TRBV21-1, the J gene TRBJ1-6; the table assigns TRBD1, which was not confirmed against the DNA. TRBV21-1 is marked as a pseudogene. The CDR3 covers 15 residues. The CDR3 DNA is TGTGCCAGCAGCAAGGGGGACAGGGGGGATTCACCCCTCCACTTT. Translated: CASSKGDRGDSPLHF.

This chain uses TRBV3-1 (or the pseudogene TRBV3-2) with TRBJ1-5; D possibly corresponds to TRBD1 (6 bases). V dropped 3 bases and J dropped 2 bases, with 20 bases sitting between them. Germline CDR1 is LGHDT and CDR2 is YNNKEL (reference sequence). The CDR3 contains 18 residues. This CDR3 is CASSQKQTGLGRNQPQHF. CDR3 DNA: TGTGCCAGCAGCCAGAAGCAGACAGGTTTAGGGCGCAATCAGCCCCAGCATTTT.

This clone was detected once. V gene TRBV9 combines with J gene TRBJ1-2, with D unresolved. CDR1 is SGDLS and CDR2 is YYNGEE in the germline V gene. V lost 5 bases, J lost 8 bases, and 13 bases lay in between. The CDR3 is made up of 12 amino acids. The CDR3 here is CASRFRGKGYTF. The CDR3 nucleotides are TGTGCCAGCAGATTCAGAGGGAAGGGCTACACCTTC.

This sequence joins TRBV15 and TRBJ2-5; 7 bases are shared with TRBD2. The germline gives CDR1 LNHNV, CDR2 YYDKDF (reference sequence). CDR3 length: 16 residues. The junction had 7 bases not matched to a gene; V was cut back by 1 base and J by 2 bases. In nucleotides, the CDR3 is TGTGCCACCAGCAGAGGGCCGGGGGGAAAACAAGAGACCCAGTACTTC. As protein: CATSRGPGGKQETQYF.

The chain combines TRBV5-8 with TRBJ1-2; 10 nucleotides agree with TRBD1. The CDR3 length is 15 residues. Per the germline V gene, CDR1 is SGHTS and CDR2 is YDEGEE. V was clipped by 4 bases and J by 2 bases; unmatched bases: 5. The CDR3 sequence: CASSPGTGVNYGYTF. Here the CDR3 DNA reads TGTGCCAGCAGCCCCGGGACAGGGGTCAACTATGGCTACACCTTC.

The rearrangement uses TRBV5-1 and TRBJ1-1; D remains unclear. This CDR3 region has 14 residues. The germline V gene has CDR1 SGHRS and CDR2 YFSETQ. Trimming shortened V by 4 bases and J by 0 bases, and 10 bases separated the two germline ends. CDR3 loop: CASSVLGMNTEAFF. The CDR3 DNA reads TGCGCCAGCAGCGTTCTAGGCATGAACACTGAAGCTTTCTTT.

This clone came up a few times. This chain connects TRBV19 to TRBJ1-2; the D gene is possibly TRBD1 (5 bases). The germline CDR1 and CDR2 sequences are LNHDA and SQIVND (reference sequence). V gave up 8 bases and J gave up 1 base, with 14 bases separating them. The CDR3 is 14 residues long. The CDR3 DNA reads as TGTGCCAGTGAAATGACAGATAATAACTATGGCTACACCTTC. Its protein product is CASEMTDNNYGYTF.

This clone was picked up a small number of times. The CDR3 protein is CASSDGQYTGELFF. The CDR3 DNA reads TGTGCCAGCAGTGACGGACAGTACACCGGGGAGCTGTTTTTT. The genes are TRBV6-1 and TRBJ2-2, with D possibly matching TRBD1 (6 bases). Between the trimmed V and J ends, which lost 3 bases and 3 bases, there was a span of 8 bases. This CDR3 contains 14 residues. Germline CDR1 is MNHNS and CDR2 is SASEGT.

The rearrangement links TRBV29-1 to TRBJ1-2, with 9 bases lining up with TRBD1. V lost 2 bases to trimming and J lost 7 bases; unmatched junction nucleotides: 5. This CDR3 comprises 13 residues. The germline gives CDR1 SQVTM, CDR2 ANQGSEA. The CDR3 DNA sequence: TGCAGCGTTGAATCAAACAGGGGGCGTGGCTACACCTTC. As protein: CSVESNRGRGYTF.

The chain joins TRBV9 to TRBJ1-3; D call uncertain. This CDR3 region has 13 residues. V dropped 3 bases and J dropped 0 bases, with 4 bases sitting between them. Germline V gene lookup returns CDR1 SGDLS and CDR2 YYNGEE. The DNA of the CDR3 is TGTGCCAGCAGCGCCCTCTCTGGAAACACCATATATTTT. Encoded protein: CASSALSGNTIYF.

The chain joins TRBV27 to TRBJ2-3; 7 nucleotides match TRBD2. This CDR3 comprises 15 residues. CDR1 and CDR2 from the germline V gene are MNHEY and SMNVEV (reference sequence). Trimming took 2 bases from V and 4 from J; bases not matched to a gene: 6. CDR3 DNA sequence: TGTGCCAGCAGTTTAGGCGGGAGTGTCCCAGATACGCAGTATTTT. Its translation is CASSLGGSVPDTQYF.